This TCR beta chain comes out of a study of blood T cells in healthy people across ages. The table lists this clonotype with a few counts. Its antigen remains unidentified. Trimming removed 5 bases at V and 1 base at J, with 20 bases between. In germline, CDR1 is DFQATT, CDR2 SNEGSKA (reference sequence). The CDR3 extends over 16 amino acids. At least 7 million PBMCs were isolated per sample. Sample-barcoded 5' priming and a J-beta primer mix drove a second PCR of 7 to 11 cycles. TCRdb itself ran the 5' RACE reads through MiXCR, one entry per CDR3 protein. The data show roughly 1,500,000 distinct CDR3 sequences, about 32% seen once. Regarding the study as a whole: Unsorted PBMC material precluded a definitive naive versus antigen-experienced comparison. The recorded TCR beta diversity per million T cells decreased in a roughly linear manner with age.

The chain uses TRBV20-1 and TRBJ1-1, with D perhaps TRBD1 (6 bases). This TCR came from a woman aged 25 to 39 in good health. The sample comprised blood. The DNA for the CDR3 is TGCAGTGCTGGCAACCCTTTAGGACAGACGAACACTGAAGCTTTCTTT. Translated, it gives CSAGNPLGQTNTEAFF.